The clone carrying this T cell receptor beta chain was recorded many times. Its antigen is unknown. Caucasian adults residing in Nashville, Tennessee made up all the donors. This sample was taken from a study of shared clonotypes between healthy human individuals. Points from the study as a whole: Relative to clonotypes present in all four donors, those not shared had lower generation probabilities.

The method was immunoSEQ multiplex PCR; TCRdb's version includes in-frame clones alone and lacks a portion of them. This table has about 770,000 clones, just under 75% appearing once. CDR3 length: 15 residues. The trim removed 4 bases at V and 1 base at J, leaving 6 bases unmatched. Germline CDR1 and CDR2: SGHTS and YDEGEE. This sequence was found in a woman in her twenties or thirties in good health. V gene TRBV5-8 combines with J gene TRBJ2-7; 9 nucleotides line up with TRBD1. The sample taken for sequencing was memory CD4+ T cells sorted from blood. Subset indicated: CD45RA-negative fraction. CDR3 nucleotides: TGTGCCAGCAGCCTAACAGGGGGCCGGTCCTACGAGCAGTACTTC. It translates to CASSLTGGRSYEQYF.